The clone carrying this TCR beta chain has a handful of counts. Its specificity is not known. At one boundary the junction diverges from the germline segment, which might be a read error. The data were taken from a study of T cells in Graves' hyperthyroidism and ophthalmopathy. Study-wide results and limits: Blood also carried most thyroid clonotypes expanded above 0.001.

Exclusion of a patient resulted from uncontrolled infection, other autoimmune disease, pregnancy or lactation. The CDR3 consists of 17 residues. Germline V gene lookup returns CDR1 SGHRS and CDR2 YFSETQ. Template material for amplifying TCR beta CDR3 regions consisted of RNA transcripts. Researchers ran a first-round RT-PCR on the TCR CDR3 using the HTBI primer set. Using its own MiXCR run on the multiplex PCR reads, TCRdb lists one record per CDR3 protein. The top ten clones hold around 32% of a sample with about 350,000 distinct CDR3 sequences, approximately 15% of them seen once. The J gene is TRBJ2-3, the V gene TRBV5-1, with a possible D match to TRBD2 (6 bases). The clonotype was recovered from a woman aged 40 to 50 with Graves' ophthalmopathy. The material sequenced was blood. The CDR3 protein is CASSWGVRTSSTNTQYF. Here the CDR3 DNA reads TGCGCCAGCAGCTGGGGGGTTCGGACTTCTAGCACAAATACGCAGTATTTT. The full variable domain, its missing parts supplied by reference TRBV5-1 and TRBJ2-3, is KAGVTQTPRYLIKTRGQQVTLSCSPISGHRSVSWYQQTPGQGLQFLFEYFSETQRNKGNFPGRFSGRQFSNSRSEMNVSTLELGDSALYLCASSWGVRTSSTNTQYFGPGTRLTVL.